This T cell receptor beta chain was recovered during a study of type 1 and type 2 diabetes patients. The PCR template was genomic DNA. Amplification of the beta chain CDR3 used 30 forward and 13 reverse multiplex primers. TCRdb re-called the multiplex PCR reads through MiXCR, storing one row per CDR3 protein. The data hold more than 250,000 distinct CDR3 sequences, with roughly 44% observed a single time. V was cut by 2 bases and J by 6 bases, with 32 bases left in between. The CDR3 extends over 21 amino acids. Diabetic patients met standard criteria for type 1 or type 2 diabetes. The source of this sequence is a young man with type 2 diabetes. What was sequenced was peripheral blood mononuclear cells (PBMCs). The J gene is TRBJ2-1, the V gene TRBV12-3 or TRBV12-4, with D perhaps matching TRBD1 or TRBD2 (6 bases each). The CDR3 region is CASSLIRRGTVPSDLGNEQFF. CDR3 DNA: TGTGCCAGCAGTTTAATTCGTAGGGGGACTGTCCCATCCGACCTTGGCAATGAGCAGTTCTTC.